These 31 T cell receptor beta chains share one sample of origin, sequenced in a study of blood T cells in healthy people across ages. With a J-beta primer mix and a sample-barcoded 5' primer, a second PCR ran about 7 to 11 cycles. TCRdb reprocessed the 5' RACE reads via MiXCR and lists one record per CDR3 protein. The sample records approximately 800,000 distinct CDR3 sequences, about 46% being singletons. Sequencing input: blood. Receptors originate from a man aged 80 or over in good health.

V is TRBV20-1 and J is TRBJ1-2; weak D call: TRBD1 (6 bases). The CDR3 extends over 14 amino acids. Per the germline V gene, CDR1 is DFQATT and CDR2 is SNEGSKA (reference sequence). V was pared by 0 bases and J by 3 bases, with 11 bases between. The CDR3, as DNA: TGCAGTGCTAGAGAAGGGGGGCCCGACTATGGCTACACCTTC. Translating gives CSAREGGPDYGYTF.

Only a few counts were recorded for this clonotype. The J gene is TRBJ1-1, the V gene TRBV18; D remains unclear. Trimming left V 3 bases short and J 7 bases short, with 12 bases between. Looked up from germline, CDR1 is KGHSH and CDR2 is LQKENI. This CDR3 is built from 13 residues. CDR3 nucleotides: TGTGCCAGCTCACCTCAAACGGGTAGTGAAGCTTTCTTT. This gives the protein CASSPQTGSEAFF.

This chain connects TRBV20-1 to TRBJ1-5; D unclear. Looked up from germline, CDR1 is DFQATT and CDR2 is SNEGSKA (reference sequence). This CDR3 region has 14 residues. The ends were cut back, 0 bases at V and 5 bases at J, with 11 bases in the middle. CDR3 residues: CSARDDRTHQPQHF. The CDR3 nucleotides read TGCAGTGCTAGAGACGATAGGACTCATCAGCCCCAGCATTTT.

The rearrangement joins TRBV9 to TRBJ2-3, with D tentatively TRBD2 (5 bases). Looked up from germline, CDR1 is SGDLS and CDR2 is YYNGEE. The CDR3 has 15 amino acids. V shed 3 bases and J shed 0 bases, with 11 bases lying between them. The CDR3, as DNA: TGTGCCAGCAGCGGACGCGGGTACAGCACAGATACGCAGTATTTT. Translated, it gives CASSGRGYSTDTQYF.

The CDR3 nucleotides read TGTGCCAGCACCGGACTAGCGGGGGGGCCTGGATTACCTGAGCAGTTCTTC. It encodes CASTGLAGGPGLPEQFF. This chain connects TRBV12-3 or TRBV12-4 to TRBJ2-1; 15 bases agree with TRBD2. CDR3 size: 17 residues. V lost 7 bases to trimming and J lost 9 bases; unmatched junction nucleotides: 13.

Turning to this clonotype: A much larger clonotype is one base distant, so this may be a read error. CDR3 residues: CASGLWAGGQETQYF. CDR3 DNA sequence: TGTGCCAGCGGTCTCTGGGCGGGAGGGCAAGAGACCCAGTACTTC. This rearrangement joins TRBV27 to TRBJ2-5; 9 nucleotides align to TRBD2. With 8 bases clipped from V and 2 bases from J, the junction kept 9 bases outside the gene matches. The CDR3 totals 15 residues. Germline V gene data show CDR1 as MNHEY and CDR2 as SMNVEV (reference sequence).

The chain employs TRBV20-1 and TRBJ1-2; D gene unclear. Trimming removed 5 bases from V and 2 bases from J, with 15 bases in between. CDR1 and CDR2 from the germline V gene are DFQATT and SNEGSKA (reference sequence). The CDR3 runs to 14 residues. This chain's CDR3 is CSAGSWQLNYGYTF. The CDR3, as DNA: TGCAGTGCTGGGTCGTGGCAGCTCAACTATGGCTACACCTTC.

This chain joins TRBV5-1 and TRBJ2-3; 10 bases map to TRBD1. CDR3 size: 16 residues. Per germline, CDR1 SGHRS and CDR2 YFSETQ. Unmatched junction bases numbered 3, after V lost 0 bases and J lost 2 bases. CDR3 amino acids: CASSLEGTGVTDTQYF. The CDR3 DNA follows: TGCGCCAGCAGCTTGGAGGGGACAGGGGTCACAGATACGCAGTATTTT.

The chain joins TRBV7-9 to TRBJ2-1; the match to TRBD1 covers 10 bases. CDR1 SEHNR and CDR2 FQNEAQ come from the germline V gene (reference sequence). This CDR3 has 14 residues. Trimming took 6 bases from V and 9 from J; bases not matched to a gene: 8. In DNA form, the CDR3 reads TGTGCCAGCAGGGCAGGGACAGGGGAGGGTGAGCAGTTCTTC. Protein product: CASRAGTGEGEQFF.

This clonotype was detected only a few times. This chain uses TRBV7-2 with TRBJ2-7; TRBD2 is a possible D gene (5 bases). The germline V gene encodes CDR1 SGHTA and CDR2 FQGNSA. The V end was cut by 2 bases, the J end by 3 bases, with 14 bases between. The CDR3 is 15 amino acids. CDR3: CASSLYQTTIYEQYF. As DNA, the CDR3 is TGTGCCAGCAGCTTATATCAGACTACAATCTACGAGCAGTACTTC.

The chain combines TRBV20-1 with TRBJ2-3; D may be TRBD1 (6 bases). The CDR3 contains 13 residues. Per the germline V gene, CDR1 is DFQATT and CDR2 is SNEGSKA (reference sequence). CDR3 coding DNA: TGCAGCGCCCGGGACATTAATATAGATACGCAGTATTTT. Amino acid sequence: CSARDINIDTQYF.

As concerns this clonotype: The junction departs from the called germline gene at one end, perhaps through a read error. The chain links TRBV20-1 to TRBJ1-4; TRBD1 is a possible D gene (5 bases). The CDR3 is 12 residues long. Per germline, CDR1 DFQATT and CDR2 SNEGSKA (reference sequence). The CDR3 sequence: CSARAAGEKPFF. CDR3 DNA: TGCAGTGCTAGAGCGGCGGGGGAAAAACCGTTTTTT.

About this clonotype: Germline and junction disagree at one end, which may indicate a read error. The CDR3 coding sequence is TGTGCCAGCGGCTTGCCCCTCGCGAGAGAGCAGTTCTTC. Amino acids: CASGLPLAREQFF. This chain joins TRBV5-6 and TRBJ2-1; D uncertain. Germline V gene sequence: CDR1 SGHDT, CDR2 YYEEEE. The CDR3 is made up of 13 amino acids. The full variable domain, completed using reference TRBV5-6 and TRBJ2-1, is DAGVTQSPTHLIKTRGQQVTLRCSPKSGHDTVSWYQQALGQGPQFIFQYYEEEERQRGNFPDRFSGHQFPNYSSELNVNALLLGDSALYLCASGLPLAREQFFGPGTRLTVL.

There are a few counts of this clonotype. The chain links TRBV7-3 to TRBJ2-1; TRBD1 matches 7 bases. There are 15 residues in the CDR3. The V gene's germline CDR1 is SGHTA and CDR2 FQGTGA. The junction had 8 bases not matched to a gene; V was cut back by 5 bases and J by 4 bases. As DNA, the CDR3 is TGTGCCAGCAGCCCTAGTACAGGGGCATACAATGAGCAGTTCTTC. It is translated as CASSPSTGAYNEQFF. The whole variable domain, filled in from reference TRBV7-3 and TRBJ2-1, reads GAGVSQTPSNKVTEKGKYVELRCDPISGHTALYWYRQSLGQGPEFLIYFQGTGAADDSGLPNDRFFAVRPEGSVSTLKIQRTERGDSAVYLCASSPSTGAYNEQFFGPGTRLTVL.

This clonotype was seen only a few times. The genes are TRBV5-1 and TRBJ2-3; D remains unclear. From germline, CDR1 is SGHRS and CDR2 YFSETQ. V lost 4 bases, J lost 8 bases, and 8 bases lay in between. The CDR3 covers 11 residues. The CDR3 nucleotides read TGCGCCAGCAGCGACGTCGGTACGCAGTATTTT. Translating gives CASSDVGTQYF.

The chain recombines TRBV12-3 or TRBV12-4 with TRBJ1-1; no firm D call. V shed 6 bases and J shed 3 bases, with 20 bases lying between them. The CDR3 has 16 amino acids. The CDR3 region is CASRSSSLLGDTEAFF. The CDR3 DNA follows: TGTGCCAGCAGGTCCTCTTCTTTATTAGGCGACACTGAAGCTTTCTTT.

This chain uses TRBV11-2 with TRBJ2-5, with 9 bases that match TRBD2. Per germline, CDR1 SGHAT and CDR2 FQNNGV. Unmatched junction bases numbered 13, after V lost 0 bases and J lost 5 bases. There are 18 residues in the CDR3. The CDR3 loop is CASSLDLPTSGLSETQYF. Written as DNA, the CDR3 is TGTGCCAGCAGCTTAGATCTCCCCACTAGCGGGCTAAGTGAGACCCAGTACTTC. The entire variable domain, with the rest obtained from reference TRBV11-2 and TRBJ2-5, is as follows: EAGVAQSPRYKIIEKRQSVAFWCNPISGHATLYWYQQILGQGPKLLIQFQNNGVVDDSQLPKDRFSAERLKGVDSTLKIQPAKLEDSAVYLCASSLDLPTSGLSETQYFGPGTRLLVL.

This clonotype came up a few times. The chain combines TRBV10-3 with TRBJ1-2; D is uncertain. This CDR3 is 16 amino acids long. Between the trimmed V and J ends, which lost 1 base and 0 bases, there was a span of 12 bases. Per germline, CDR1 ENHRY and CDR2 SYGVKD. CDR3 nucleotide sequence: TGTGCCATCAGTGAGTATATGGCAGGAACTAACTATGGCTACACCTTC. This translates into CAISEYMAGTNYGYTF.

V usage is TRBV4-3 and J usage is TRBJ2-1; D gene ambiguous. Near its end, the DNA agrees better with TRBJ2-7, so the J call may be wrong. The CDR3 runs 14 residues. Germline CDR1 and CDR2: LGHNA and YSLEER. For the CDR3, the DNA is TGCGCCAGCAGCCAAGGTTTAAAGGGCTACGAGCAGTACTTC. As protein: CASSQGLKGYEQYF.

The gene calls are TRBV20-1 and TRBJ2-1; D unresolved. The CDR3 has 16 residues. V lost 6 bases and J 5 bases, leaving 23 bases between the germline ends. In germline, CDR1 is DFQATT, CDR2 SNEGSKA (reference sequence). CDR3 nucleotide sequence: TGCAGTGCCAATCCCCTCGGTAGCCCCCAGCACAATGAGCAGTTCTTC. Protein sequence: CSANPLGSPQHNEQFF.

The rearrangement uses TRBV2 and TRBJ2-5; D is perhaps TRBD1 (6 bases). The end of the DNA fits TRBJ2-4 better, so the J call may be wrong. The CDR3 is made up of 15 amino acids. Germline V CDR1 and CDR2: SNHLY, FYNNEI. The DNA for the CDR3 is TGTGCCAGCAGCGTACAGGGTGGGGACAAAAACATTCAGTACTTC. This sequence encodes CASSVQGGDKNIQYF.

The rearrangement joins TRBV7-2 to TRBJ2-3, with 10 bases fitting TRBD2. Germline V gene sequence: CDR1 SGHTA, CDR2 FQGNSA. CDR3 size: 15 residues. V gave up 2 bases and J gave up 4 bases; unmatched junction bases: 3. CDR3 DNA: TGTGCCAGCAGCTTAACTAGCGGGGTCCCAGATACGCAGTATTTT. Protein sequence: CASSLTSGVPDTQYF.

The gene calls are TRBV7-2 and TRBJ2-3, with D maybe TRBD2 (7 bases). The CDR3 sequence is 16 residues long. Trimming cost V 5 bases and J 2 bases, with 17 bases left between them. In germline, CDR1 is SGHTA, CDR2 FQGNSA. CDR3 coding DNA: TGTGCCAGCAGCAGACGGGGGGAGGGGGTCACAGATACGCAGTATTTT. This codes for CASSRRGEGVTDTQYF.

V is TRBV6-1 and J is TRBJ2-5, with TRBD1 matching over 10 bases. This CDR3 region has 16 residues. With V trimmed by 1 base and J by 6 bases, 8 bases remained unmatched. Germline lookup yields CDR1 MNHNS and CDR2 SASEGT. In DNA, the CDR3 is TGTGCCAGCAGTGAAGTTGGGACAGGGGTATTGAAGACCCAGTACTTC. Protein product: CASSEVGTGVLKTQYF.

There are a few counts of this clonotype. The rearrangement links TRBV11-2 to TRBJ2-1; 9 nucleotides match TRBD2. CDR3 length: 16 amino acids. Germline CDR1 SGHAT, CDR2 FQNNGV. V was clipped by 0 bases and J by 3 bases; unmatched bases: 3. This chain's CDR3 is CASSLDLAGNYNEQFF. CDR3 nucleotides: TGTGCCAGCAGCTTAGATCTAGCGGGAAACTACAATGAGCAGTTCTTC.

This clonotype has only a few counts. The V and J genes are TRBV7-2 and TRBJ2-1, with TRBD2 identical over 9 bases. This CDR3 comprises 18 residues. With 1 base clipped from V and 8 bases from J, the junction kept 15 bases outside the gene matches. Looked up from germline, CDR1 is SGHTA and CDR2 is FQGNSA. The CDR3 bases are TGTGCCAGCAGCTTAGTACTTCGAGCGGGAGGCGTGGGCGATGAGCAGTTCTTC. Translating gives CASSLVLRAGGVGDEQFF. Full variable domain (outside the CDR3, taken from reference TRBV7-2 and TRBJ2-1): GAGVSQSPSNKVTEKGKDVELRCDPISGHTALYWYRQSLGQGLEFLIYFQGNSAPDKSGLPSDRFSAERTGGSVSTLTIQRTQQEDSAVYLCASSLVLRAGGVGDEQFFGPGTRLTVL.

The rearrangement uses TRBV6-5 and TRBJ1-4; TRBD1 agrees at 8 bases. V was pared by 5 bases and J by 7 bases, with 6 bases of the junction left unmatched. Germline CDR1 is MNHEY and CDR2 is SVGAGI. This CDR3 region has 14 residues. The CDR3 DNA is TGTGCCAGCAGTCGCGGACAGGGAACTGAAAAACTGTTTTTT. This encodes CASSRGQGTEKLFF.

The chain combines TRBV20-1 with TRBJ2-7; TRBD2 matches 9 bases. With V trimmed by 6 bases and J by 3 bases, 12 bases remained unmatched. The CDR3 extends over 15 amino acids. In germline, CDR1 is DFQATT, CDR2 SNEGSKA (reference sequence). The CDR3: CSAPNAGGADYEQYF. In nucleotides, the CDR3 is TGCAGTGCCCCGAACGCGGGAGGGGCAGACTACGAGCAGTACTTC.

V gene TRBV12-3 or TRBV12-4 combines with J gene TRBJ2-3; D uncertain. CDR3 size: 14 residues. V lost 5 bases to trimming and J lost 3 bases, with 12 bases between them. The CDR3 nucleotides are TGTGCCAGCAGTCCCAGACACCAGACAGATACGCAGTATTTT. Translating gives CASSPRHQTDTQYF.

This clonotype appeared a few times. The chain carries TRBV20-1 and TRBJ2-7; D call uncertain. V lost 3 bases to trimming and J lost 5 bases, with 14 bases between them. The CDR3 runs 13 residues. The germline gives CDR1 DFQATT, CDR2 SNEGSKA (reference sequence). The CDR3 DNA reads as TGCAGTGCTAGTAAGACCAACTCACACGAGCAGTACTTC. This codes for CSASKTNSHEQYF.

The CDR3 region has the DNA TGTGCCAGCAGCCCCGGGGGGACTAGCGGGAAACACGAGCAGTACTTC. The encoded protein is CASSPGGTSGKHEQYF. This rearrangement joins TRBV11-3 to TRBJ2-5, with 13 bases aligning to TRBD2. The J call may be mistaken, given a closer DNA end match to TRBJ2-7. CDR3 size: 16 residues. Germline-derived CDR1 and CDR2 are SGHNT and YENEEA.